The T cell receptor beta chain under discussion was sequenced for a study of T cells in Graves' hyperthyroidism and ophthalmopathy. The study's findings and limits: A model of 13 V-J features distinguished ophthalmopathy from stable hyperthyroidism.

The V and J ends lost 1 base and 6 bases respectively, with 13 bases between them. The CDR3 covers 15 residues. Per germline, CDR1 SGHDN and CDR2 FVKESK. Template material for amplifying TCR beta CDR3 regions consisted of RNA transcripts. HTBI primers were the set used in a first-round RT-PCR of the TCR CDR3. TCRdb reanalysed the multiplex PCR reads using MiXCR and keeps one entry per CDR3 protein. The data contain 600,000 or so distinct CDR3 sequences, around 13% of them seen just once; the ten biggest clones take up 12%. A Clinical Activity Score of at least 3, a NOSPECS grade of at least 4 and a duration under 3 months were recorded in the ophthalmopathy patients. The PBMCs studied were ones that came from about 10 ml fresh peripheral blood. This clonotype was counted at least ten times. Its target is unknown.

The chain uses TRBV14 and TRBJ2-1; possibly TRBD2 for D (5 bases). The specimen was blood. This receptor was identified in a woman aged 45 to 65 with Graves' ophthalmopathy. For the CDR3, the DNA is TGTGCCAGCAGCCAAGGTCCGGACTGGGTCAATGAGCAGTTCTTC. This encodes CASSQGPDWVNEQFF.